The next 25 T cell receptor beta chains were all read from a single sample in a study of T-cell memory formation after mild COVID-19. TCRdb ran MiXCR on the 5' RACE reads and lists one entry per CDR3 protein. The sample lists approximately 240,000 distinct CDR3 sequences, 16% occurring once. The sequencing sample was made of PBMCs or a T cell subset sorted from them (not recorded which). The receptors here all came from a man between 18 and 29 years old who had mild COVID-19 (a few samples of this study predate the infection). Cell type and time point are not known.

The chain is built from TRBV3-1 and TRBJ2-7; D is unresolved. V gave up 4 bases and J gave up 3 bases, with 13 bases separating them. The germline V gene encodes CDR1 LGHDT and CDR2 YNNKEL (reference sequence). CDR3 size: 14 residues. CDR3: CASSPSRTFYEQYF. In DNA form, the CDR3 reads TGTGCCAGCAGCCCCTCGCGAACTTTCTACGAGCAGTACTTC.

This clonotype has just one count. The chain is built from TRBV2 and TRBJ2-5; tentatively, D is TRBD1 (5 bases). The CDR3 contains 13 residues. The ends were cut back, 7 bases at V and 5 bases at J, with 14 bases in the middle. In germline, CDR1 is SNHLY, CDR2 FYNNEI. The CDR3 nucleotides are TGTGCCAGCAATACAGGTTTCGGGGAGACCCAGTACTTC. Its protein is CASNTGFGETQYF. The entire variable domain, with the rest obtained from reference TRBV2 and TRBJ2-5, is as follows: EPEVTQTPSHQVTQMGQEVILRCVPISNHLYFYWYRQILGQKVEFLVSFYNNEISEKSEIFDDQFSVERPDGSNFTLKIRSTKLEDSAMYFCASNTGFGETQYFGPGTRLLVL.

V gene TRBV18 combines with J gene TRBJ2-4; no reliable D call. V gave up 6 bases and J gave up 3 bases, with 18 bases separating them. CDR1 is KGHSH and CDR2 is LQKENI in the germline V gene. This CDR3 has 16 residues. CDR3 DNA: TGTGCCAGCTCCCGGGCCGCCGGACGCGTCAAAAACATTCAGTACTTC. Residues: CASSRAAGRVKNIQYF.

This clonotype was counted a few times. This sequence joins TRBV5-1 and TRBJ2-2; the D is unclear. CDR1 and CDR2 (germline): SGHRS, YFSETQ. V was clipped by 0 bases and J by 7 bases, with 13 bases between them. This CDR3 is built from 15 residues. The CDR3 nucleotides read TGCGCCAGCAGCTTGGCGCTCGGTTCCATCGGGGAGCTGTTTTTT. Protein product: CASSLALGSIGELFF.

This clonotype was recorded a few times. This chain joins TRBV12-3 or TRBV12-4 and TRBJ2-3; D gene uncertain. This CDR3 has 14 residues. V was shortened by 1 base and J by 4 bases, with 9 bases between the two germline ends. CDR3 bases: TGTGCCAGCAGTTTAGTGATATCGGCAGATACGCAGTATTTT. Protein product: CASSLVISADTQYF.

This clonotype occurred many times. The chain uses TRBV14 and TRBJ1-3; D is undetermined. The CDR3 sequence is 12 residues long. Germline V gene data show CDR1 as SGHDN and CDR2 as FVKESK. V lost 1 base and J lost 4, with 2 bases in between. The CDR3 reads CASSQGGNTIYF. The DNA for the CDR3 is TGTGCCAGCAGCCAAGGCGGAAACACCATATATTTT. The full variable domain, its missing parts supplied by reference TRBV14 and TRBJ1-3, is EAGVTQFPSHSVIEKGQTVTLRCDPISGHDNLYWYRRVMGKEIKFLLHFVKESKQDESGMPNNRFLAERTGGTYSTLKVQPAELEDSGVYFCASSQGGNTIYFGEGSWLTVV.

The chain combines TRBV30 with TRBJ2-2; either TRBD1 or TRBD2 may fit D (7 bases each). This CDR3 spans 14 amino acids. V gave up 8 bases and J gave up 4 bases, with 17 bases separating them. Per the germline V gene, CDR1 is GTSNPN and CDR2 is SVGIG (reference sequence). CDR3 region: CAVQGGGGTGELFF. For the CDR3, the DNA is TGTGCCGTACAAGGGGGCGGGGGCACCGGGGAGCTGTTTTTT.

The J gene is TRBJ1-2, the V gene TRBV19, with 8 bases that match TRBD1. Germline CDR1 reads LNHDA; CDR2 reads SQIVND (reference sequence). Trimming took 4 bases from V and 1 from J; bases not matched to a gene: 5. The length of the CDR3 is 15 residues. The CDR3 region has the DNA TGTGCCAGTAGTAAGCGGACAGGGAATAACTATGGCTACACCTTC. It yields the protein CASSKRTGNNYGYTF.

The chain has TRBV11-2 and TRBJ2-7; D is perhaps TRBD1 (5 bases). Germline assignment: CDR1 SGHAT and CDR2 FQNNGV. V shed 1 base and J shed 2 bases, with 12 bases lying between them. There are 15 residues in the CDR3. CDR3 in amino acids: CASSLGGSGTYEQYF. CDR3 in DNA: TGTGCCAGCAGCTTAGGAGGATCAGGGACCTACGAGCAGTACTTC.

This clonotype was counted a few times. The CDR3 region has the DNA TGTGCCAGCAGTTCCGGGAATTCAGGGCAGTACTTC. Translated: CASSSGNSGQYF. The V call is TRBV6-5, the J call TRBJ2-7; maybe TRBD2 (5 bases). V shed 4 bases and J shed 9 bases, with 13 bases lying between them. Per the germline V gene, CDR1 is MNHEY and CDR2 is SVGAGI. CDR3 length: 12 residues.

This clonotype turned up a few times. The CDR3 here is CASSKQGMNTEAFF. CDR3 coding DNA: TGTGCCAGCTCAAAACAGGGCATGAACACTGAAGCTTTCTTT. The chain couples TRBV18 to TRBJ1-1, with a weak D call TRBD1 (6 bases). V was cut by 5 bases and J by 0 bases, with 10 bases left in between. The CDR3 is 14 amino acids. CDR1 KGHSH and CDR2 LQKENI come from the germline V gene.

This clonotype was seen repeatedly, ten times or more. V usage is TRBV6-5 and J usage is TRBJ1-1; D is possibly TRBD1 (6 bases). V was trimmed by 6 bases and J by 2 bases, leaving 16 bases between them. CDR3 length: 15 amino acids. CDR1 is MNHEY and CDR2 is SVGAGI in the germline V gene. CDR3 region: CASRPAVDRNTEAFF. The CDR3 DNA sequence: TGTGCCAGCAGACCTGCGGTGGACAGAAACACTGAAGCTTTCTTT.

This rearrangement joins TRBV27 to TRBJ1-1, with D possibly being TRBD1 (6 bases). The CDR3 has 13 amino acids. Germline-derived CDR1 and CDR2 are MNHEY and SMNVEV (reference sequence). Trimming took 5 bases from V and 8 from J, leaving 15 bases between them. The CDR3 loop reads CASSPSDRLEAFF. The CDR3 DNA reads TGTGCCAGCAGTCCCTCGGACAGATTAGAAGCTTTCTTT.

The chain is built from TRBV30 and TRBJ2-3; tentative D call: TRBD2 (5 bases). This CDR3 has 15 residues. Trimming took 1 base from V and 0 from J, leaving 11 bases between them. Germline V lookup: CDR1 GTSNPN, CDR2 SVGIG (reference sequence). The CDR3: CAWSGLATSTDTQYF. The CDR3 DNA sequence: TGTGCCTGGAGTGGATTAGCGACTAGCACAGATACGCAGTATTTT.

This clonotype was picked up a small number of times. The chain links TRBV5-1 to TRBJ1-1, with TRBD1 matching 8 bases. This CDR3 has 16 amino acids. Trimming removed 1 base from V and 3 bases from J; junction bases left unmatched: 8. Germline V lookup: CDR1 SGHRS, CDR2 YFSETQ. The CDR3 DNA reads TGCGCCAGCAGCTTGCGTCCAGGGGGCGTAGACACTGAAGCTTTCTTT. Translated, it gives CASSLRPGGVDTEAFF.

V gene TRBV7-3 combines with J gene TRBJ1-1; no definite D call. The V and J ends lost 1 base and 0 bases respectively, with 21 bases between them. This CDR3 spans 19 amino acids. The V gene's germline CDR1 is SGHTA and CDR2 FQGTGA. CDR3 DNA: TGTGCCAGCAGCTTAAACTCCCCGAGGGCCTCCCATATGAACACTGAAGCTTTCTTT. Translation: CASSLNSPRASHMNTEAFF. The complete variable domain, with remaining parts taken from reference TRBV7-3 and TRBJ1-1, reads GAGVSQTPSNKVTEKGKYVELRCDPISGHTALYWYRQSLGQGPEFLIYFQGTGAADDSGLPNDRFFAVRPEGSVSTLKIQRTERGDSAVYLCASSLNSPRASHMNTEAFFGQGTRLTVV.

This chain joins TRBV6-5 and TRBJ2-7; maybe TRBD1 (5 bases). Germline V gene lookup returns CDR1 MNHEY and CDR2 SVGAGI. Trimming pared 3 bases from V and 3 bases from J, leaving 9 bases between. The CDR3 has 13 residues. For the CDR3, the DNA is TGTGCCAGCAGTTATCAGGGTTTCTACGAGCAGTACTTC. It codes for CASSYQGFYEQYF.

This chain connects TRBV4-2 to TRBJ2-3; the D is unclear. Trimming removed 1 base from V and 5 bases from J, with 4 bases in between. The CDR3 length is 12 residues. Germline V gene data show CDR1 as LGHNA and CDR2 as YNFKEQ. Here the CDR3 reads CASSQAEDTQYF. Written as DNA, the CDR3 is TGTGCCAGCAGCCAAGCCGAAGATACGCAGTATTTT.

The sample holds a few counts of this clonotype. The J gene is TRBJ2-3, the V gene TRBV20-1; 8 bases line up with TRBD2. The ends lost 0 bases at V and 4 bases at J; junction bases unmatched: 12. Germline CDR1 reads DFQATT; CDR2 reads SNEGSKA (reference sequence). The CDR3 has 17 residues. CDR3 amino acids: CSARDPGGAIGADTQYF. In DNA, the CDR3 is TGCAGTGCTAGAGATCCCGGGGGGGCCATAGGAGCAGATACGCAGTATTTT.

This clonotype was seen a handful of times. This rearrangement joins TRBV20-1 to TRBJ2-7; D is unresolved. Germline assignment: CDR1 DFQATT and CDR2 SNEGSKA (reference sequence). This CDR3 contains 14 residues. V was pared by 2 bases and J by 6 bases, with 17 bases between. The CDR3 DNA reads TGCAGTGCTAGAAGTATAGGCCAGTGGGGCGAGCAGTACTTC. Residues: CSARSIGQWGEQYF.

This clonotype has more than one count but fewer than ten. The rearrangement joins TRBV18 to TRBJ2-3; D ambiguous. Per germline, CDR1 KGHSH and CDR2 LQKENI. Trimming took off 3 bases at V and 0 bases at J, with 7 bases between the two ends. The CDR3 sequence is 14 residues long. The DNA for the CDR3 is TGTGCCAGCTCACCTACTCCCAGCACAGATACGCAGTATTTT. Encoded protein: CASSPTPSTDTQYF.

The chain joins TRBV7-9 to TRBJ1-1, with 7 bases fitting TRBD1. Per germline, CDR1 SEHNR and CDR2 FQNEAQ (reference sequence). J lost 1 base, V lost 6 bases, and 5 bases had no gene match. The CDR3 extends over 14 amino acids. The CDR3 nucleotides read TGTGCCAGCAGGGGACAGACCGAGAACACTGAAGCTTTCTTT. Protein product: CASRGQTENTEAFF.

In DNA form, the CDR3 reads TGCAGCGTTGAAGATTATCTAGCGGGGGCAACGCAGTATTTT. Translating it yields CSVEDYLAGATQYF. The J gene is TRBJ2-3, the V gene TRBV29-1; 10 positions agree with TRBD2. CDR1 is SQVTM, CDR2 ANQGSEA, per germline. Unmatched junction bases numbered 6, after V lost 0 bases and J lost 9 bases. The CDR3 covers 14 residues.

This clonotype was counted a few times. CDR3 residues: CASSSRRGVPNEQFF. The DNA for the CDR3 is TGTGCCAGCAGCTCGAGGCGGGGGGTTCCCAATGAGCAGTTCTTC. The rearrangement joins TRBV7-2 to TRBJ2-1; TRBD2 aligns across 8 bases. Germline V lookup: CDR1 SGHTA, CDR2 FQGNSA. The trim removed 4 bases at V and 6 bases at J, leaving 8 bases unmatched. The length of the CDR3 is 15 residues.

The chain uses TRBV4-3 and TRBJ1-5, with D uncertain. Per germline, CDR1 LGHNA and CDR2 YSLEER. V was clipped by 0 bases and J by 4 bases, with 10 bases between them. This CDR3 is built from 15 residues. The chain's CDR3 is CASSQDLGRNQPQHF. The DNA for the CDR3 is TGCGCCAGCAGCCAAGATCTGGGAAGAAATCAGCCCCAGCATTTT.